These T cell receptor beta chains were read from a single sample in a study of blood T cells in healthy people across ages. TCRdb itself ran the 5' RACE reads through MiXCR, one entry per CDR3 protein. The sample shows 580,000 or so distinct CDR3 sequences, less than 60% of them seen only once. Sequenced input: blood. The receptors originated from a man older than 75 in good health. Both conserved end residues are part of each CDR3. Fields, in order: V gene, D gene, J gene, CDR3 protein. A D gene is named only where the DNA matches it firmly.

>TRBV6-5|-|-
CASRRQQGREVETQYF
>TRBV18|-|TRBJ1-2
CASSPSDYYGYTF
>TRBV20-1|-|TRBJ2-7
CSAKIGPQSSYEQYF
>TRBV7-2|-|TRBJ1-6
CASSSIQGSGSPLHF
>TRBV7-2|TRBD1|-
CASSSLQGAHYEQYF
>TRBV27|TRBD1|TRBJ2-4
CASSFGTGRNIQYF
>TRBV5-6|-|TRBJ2-3
CASSSTGYTQYF
>TRBV2|TRBD1|TRBJ2-7
CASSDRGTGGDKQYF
>TRBV18|-|TRBJ2-7
CASSPRWTDSYEQYF
>TRBV5-6|-|TRBJ1-1
CASSFKNTEAFF
>TRBV4-3|TRBD1|TRBJ2-1
CASSLSTGPLEQFF
>TRBV7-9|-|TRBJ2-5
CASSLVGGTYQETQYF
>TRBV6-1|-|TRBJ1-2
CASITWGMTYGYTF
>TRBV6-1|-|TRBJ2-3
CASLIRNTQYF
>TRBV7-8|TRBD2|TRBJ2-1
CASSQGLGANEQFF
>TRBV7-2|-|TRBJ1-6
CASSPDDRISSYNSPLHF
>TRBV7-8|-|TRBJ2-7
CASIPGRQGTILGTETYEQYF
>TRBV3-1|-|TRBJ2-6
CASSQGIEAGANVLTF
>TRBV6-5|-|TRBJ2-1
CASSYSFPLSSYNEQFF
>TRBV11-2|-|TRBJ1-5
CASSPTGRTDQPQHF
>TRBV6-6|-|TRBJ1-4
CAGSLPTNEKLFF
>TRBV4-3|-|TRBJ1-6
CASSQAPLSPLHF
>TRBV20-1|-|TRBJ1-1
CSANRNTEAFF
>TRBV7-3|-|TRBJ2-3
CASSLIRTSTDTQYF
>TRBV7-2|TRBD1|TRBJ2-7
CASSRTGTGVGVTYEQYF
>TRBV9|-|TRBJ2-1
CASSVGPGYNEQFF
>TRBV7-8|-|TRBJ2-1
CASSLLAPYNEQFF
>TRBV29-1|-|TRBJ1-2
CSSQADYGYTF
>TRBV7-9|-|TRBJ2-7
CASSLLTSARISPEQYF
>TRBV6-5|TRBD2|TRBJ2-7
CASSYSSGRASYEQYF
>TRBV4-2|-|TRBJ1-1
CASSPDRYTEAFF
>TRBV20-1|TRBD2|TRBJ2-1
CSASGSWTSGRRNEQFF
>TRBV4-1|-|TRBJ1-1
CASSQEYRNTEAFF
>TRBV5-8|-|TRBJ2-1
CASSLSWGEQFF
>TRBV30|TRBD1|TRBJ2-5
CAWTGGQTQYF
>TRBV6-2/TRBV6-3|-|TRBJ2-1
CASTKGGFEQFF
>TRBV28|-|TRBJ1-6
CASSSPMGVRNSPLHF
>TRBV2|-|TRBJ2-1
CASSGAGGSSYNEQFF
>TRBV7-8|-|TRBJ2-3
CASSLGPLGTDTQYF
>TRBV20-1|-|TRBJ2-1
CSAPLTGSINEQFF
>TRBV10-3|-|TRBJ2-5
CAIRASETQYF
>TRBV20-1|TRBD1|TRBJ2-7
CSARAEQGTHEQYF
>TRBV7-2|TRBD2|TRBJ2-5
CASSLSRAGAEDEQYF
>TRBV20-1|-|TRBJ2-3
CSASPLAPPDTQYF